This is a list of T cell receptor beta chains from one sample in a study of blood T cell repertoires in COVID-19. TCRdb's copy holds only in-frame clones and misses some; the assay was immunoSEQ multiplex PCR. The profile shows about 480,000 clones, roughly 88% of them singletons. Material for sequencing was peripheral blood. These receptors all come from a woman aged 45-65 years with COVID-19, enrolled during active disease. The CDR3 runs from the conserved cysteine through the conserved F or W. The D gene is left open where the match is weak. Clone size appears in some rows only: once, few, many, or a class for an expanded clone.

V gene,clone size,J gene,D gene,CDR3 protein,CDR3 DNA
TRBV24-1,.,TRBJ2-5,.,CATMGREETQYF,TGTGCCACCATGGGTCGGGAAGAGACCCAGTACTTC
TRBV5-1,.,TRBJ2-7,.,CASSLSTVSYEQYF,TGCGCCAGCAGCTTAAGTACGGTCTCCTACGAGCAGTACTTC
TRBV7-2,.,TRBJ2-1,TRBD2,CASSPTSGGGNEQFF,TGTGCCAGCAGCCCGACTAGCGGGGGGGGGAATGAGCAGTTCTTC
TRBV30,.,TRBJ1-2,.,CAWRGGQPLSGYTF,TGTGCCTGGAGGGGGGGGCAACCTTTATCCGGCTACACCTTC
TRBV4-1,.,TRBJ2-1,TRBD2,CASSPLAGGRYNEQFF,TGCGCCAGCAGCCCCTTAGCGGGGGGGCGATACAATGAGCAGTTCTTC
TRBV29-1,.,TRBJ2-3,TRBD1,CSARTGASTDTQYF,TGCAGCGCCCGGACAGGAGCTAGCACAGATACGCAGTATTTT
TRBV24-1,.,TRBJ1-2,TRBD1,CATSDSVGQGGKTTF,TGTGCCACCAGTGATTCGGTGGGGCAGGGGGGAAAGACCACCTTC
TRBV11-2,.,TRBJ1-1,.,CASSQIGAGDTEAFF,TGTGCCAGCAGCCAGATAGGGGCGGGGGACACTGAAGCTTTCTTT
TRBV19,.,TRBJ1-2,.,CASETDSYGYTF,TGTGCCAGTGAGACAGACTCCTATGGCTACACCTTC
TRBV5-4,few,TRBJ1-1,.,CASSLGALRGTEAFF,TGTGCCAGCAGCTTGGGAGCGCTACGGGGCACTGAAGCTTTCTTT